Below are 21 T cell receptor beta chains sequenced from a single sample in a study of CD8 T cells in ankylosing spondylitis. Findings and caveats of the study: Among TCR beta sequences, a motif of several highly homologous variants appeared characteristic of ankylosing spondylitis blood.

TCRdb itself ran the 5' RACE reads through MiXCR, one entry per CDR3 protein. The table has roughly 670,000 distinct CDR3 sequences, 15% to 20% seen once; the top ten hold around 20%. For these TCRs, the target antigens are not known. The sequencing input was blood, either unsorted or a sorted T cell fraction (not recorded which). The receptors were sampled from a male donor with ankylosing spondylitis.

This clonotype was seen only a few times. V usage is TRBV12-3 or TRBV12-4 and J usage is TRBJ2-5; TRBD2 agrees at 8 bases. The V gene end was trimmed by 6 bases and the J gene end by 6 bases; junction bases not matched to a gene: 3. This CDR3 has 12 amino acids. The CDR3 region is CASRRGAKTQYF. Written as DNA, the CDR3 is TGTGCCAGCAGGCGGGGGGCAAAGACCCAGTACTTC.

This clonotype was seen more than once but under ten times. The chain employs TRBV29-1 and TRBJ2-1, with 8 bases matching TRBD1. This CDR3 is built from 13 residues. The germline gives CDR1 SQVTM, CDR2 ANQGSEA. V gave up 3 bases and J gave up 7 bases; unmatched junction bases: 5. The CDR3, as DNA: TGCAGCGTTGATGGAGACAGGGGTAATGAGCAGTTCTTC. Protein: CSVDGDRGNEQFF.

The chain combines TRBV29-1 with TRBJ2-1, with 10 nucleotides matching TRBD2. The CDR3 length is 16 residues. Per the germline V gene, CDR1 is SQVTM and CDR2 is ANQGSEA. V was clipped by 5 bases and J by 0 bases; unmatched bases: 7. The CDR3 coding sequence is TGCAGCGTTCCCCTAGCGGGAGACTACTCCTACAATGAGCAGTTCTTC. Translation gives CSVPLAGDYSYNEQFF.

This chain links TRBV20-1 with TRBJ2-7; perhaps TRBD1 as D (6 bases). Germline V gene sequence: CDR1 DFQATT, CDR2 SNEGSKA (reference sequence). The ends were cut back, 1 base at V and 9 bases at J, with 16 bases in the middle. This CDR3 is 13 amino acids long. CDR3 sequence (DNA): TGCAGTGCTAGAGTTCAACAGGGATCAGTGCAGTACTTC. It codes for CSARVQQGSVQYF.

The CDR3 DNA is TGCGCCAGCAGCCAACGGGCAGGGAACATTCAGTACTTC. Protein sequence: CASSQRAGNIQYF. The gene calls are TRBV4-1 and TRBJ2-4; weak D call: TRBD1 (5 bases). With 2 bases removed from V and 7 bases from J, the gap between germline ends came to 9 bases. Germline values: CDR1 MGHRA, CDR2 YSYEKL. There are 13 residues in the CDR3.

The CDR3 DNA sequence: TGCAGTGCTAGAGGGCATCGGGGGACCGAAGAGACCCAGTACTTC. This encodes CSARGHRGTEETQYF. The gene calls are TRBV20-1 and TRBJ2-5, with D possibly matching TRBD2 (6 bases). Looked up from germline, CDR1 is DFQATT and CDR2 is SNEGSKA (reference sequence). CDR3 length: 15 amino acids. V gave up 1 base and J gave up 3 bases, with 15 bases separating them.

This clonotype has more than one count but fewer than ten. The V and J genes are TRBV20-1 and TRBJ2-1; D call uncertain. V lost 6 bases and J lost 10, with 22 bases in between. This CDR3 contains 14 residues. The germline gives CDR1 DFQATT, CDR2 SNEGSKA (reference sequence). The CDR3 is CSAQRWDLIAEQFF. CDR3 bases: TGCAGTGCACAACGGTGGGATTTAATAGCAGAGCAGTTCTTC.

The chain has TRBV4-3 and TRBJ2-7, with D hard to call. CDR1 and CDR2 from the germline V gene are LGHNA and YSLEER. This CDR3 spans 16 amino acids. Trimming shortened V by 3 bases and J by 3 bases, and 18 bases separated the two germline ends. The DNA of the CDR3 is TGCGCCAGCAGCCAGGCCACAAGGGCCACACACTACGAGCAGTACTTC. It specifies CASSQATRATHYEQYF.

The genes are TRBV3-1 and TRBJ1-1; D not resolved. Germline CDR1 is LGHDT and CDR2 is YNNKEL (reference sequence). The ends were cut back, 1 base at V and 4 bases at J, with 10 bases in the middle. CDR3 length: 14 amino acids. CDR3 bases: TGTGCCAGCAGCCAAGGCCCCTTGAGCACTGAAGCTTTCTTT. It encodes CASSQGPLSTEAFF.

This clonotype was found a few times. The chain carries TRBV7-9 and TRBJ1-2; no clear D. This CDR3 has 14 amino acids. CDR1 is SEHNR, CDR2 FQNEAQ, per germline (reference sequence). Trimming stripped 7 bases from V and 4 bases from J, with 16 bases between. CDR3 sequence (DNA): TGTGCCAGCACCCCACGGGCCGGATCCTATGGCTACACCTTC. Translating gives CASTPRAGSYGYTF. Looking up the rest from reference TRBV7-9 and TRBJ1-2 gives the full variable domain: DTGVSQNPRHKITKRGQNVTFRCDPISEHNRLYWYRQTLGQGPEFLTYFQNEAQLEKSRLLSDRFSAERPKGSFSTLEIQRTEQGDSAMYLCASTPRAGSYGYTFGSGTRLTVV.

This clonotype occurred a few times. The chain is built from TRBV7-2 and TRBJ1-6; D not resolved. Trimming pared 4 bases from V and 7 bases from J, leaving 8 bases between. CDR3 length: 13 amino acids. CDR1 is SGHTA and CDR2 is FQGNSA in the germline V gene. CDR3 in DNA: TGTGCCAGCAGCTGGGGTCTGAATTCACCCCTCCACTTT. Its translation is CASSWGLNSPLHF. The entire variable domain, with the rest obtained from reference TRBV7-2 and TRBJ1-6, is as follows: GAGVSQSPSNKVTEKGKDVELRCDPISGHTALYWYRQSLGQGLEFLIYFQGNSAPDKSGLPSDRFSAERTGGSVSTLTIQRTQQEDSAVYLCASSWGLNSPLHFGNGTRLTVT.

This clonotype was seen more than once but under ten times. DNA of the CDR3: TGTGCCAGCAGTTTGAACACAGGAGTTACTGAAGCTTTCTTT. Translated: CASSLNTGVTEAFF. The rearrangement joins TRBV12-3 or TRBV12-4 to TRBJ1-1; tentatively, D is TRBD1 (5 bases). The CDR3 is 14 residues long. Trimming removed 3 bases at V and 5 bases at J, with 13 bases between.

Turning to this clonotype: One junction end does not reproduce the germline sequence, and a read error may be involved. The rearrangement joins TRBV12-3 or TRBV12-4 to TRBJ2-3; 8 bases are a match to TRBD2. The CDR3 length is 17 residues. CDR3 nucleotides: TGTGCCAGCAGTATAGCCCCCGGCGGGAGGAGCACAGATACGCAGTATTTT. It translates to CASSIAPGGRSTDTQYF.

This clonotype was seen more than once but under ten times. This rearrangement joins TRBV7-2 to TRBJ2-7; D ambiguous. The length of the CDR3 is 11 residues. Trimming left V 5 bases short and J 3 bases short, with 5 bases between. Germline CDR1 reads SGHTA; CDR2 reads FQGNSA. The CDR3 loop is CASSVVYEQYF. CDR3 nucleotides: TGTGCCAGCAGCGTTGTCTACGAGCAGTACTTC.

The gene calls are TRBV7-8 and TRBJ1-5, with 8 bases that match TRBD1. CDR1 is SGHVS and CDR2 is FQNEAQ in the germline V gene. Germline trimming cut 5 bases from V and 3 bases from J; bases unmatched to any gene: 12. The CDR3 consists of 17 residues. DNA of the CDR3: TGTGCCAGCAGCCAGAGGGGGTCGGGACAGGACAATCAGCCCCAGCATTTT. Encoded protein: CASSQRGSGQDNQPQHF.

The V call is TRBV25-1, the J call TRBJ2-3, with 8 bases that match TRBD2. The V and J ends lost 9 bases and 1 base, in that order; junction bases with no gene match: 6. The CDR3 sequence is 14 residues long. Germline CDR1 and CDR2: MGHDK and SYGVNS. The CDR3 sequence: CASSRGAGTDTQYF. The CDR3 DNA reads TGTGCCAGTTCGCGGGGGGCCGGCACAGATACGCAGTATTTT.

The chain is built from TRBV7-2 and TRBJ2-7; D not resolved. The germline V gene has CDR1 SGHTA and CDR2 FQGNSA. There are 15 residues in the CDR3. The ends were cut back, 1 base at V and 4 bases at J, with 14 bases in the middle. CDR3 residues: CASSLGVGWRYEQYF. In DNA form, the CDR3 reads TGTGCCAGCAGCTTAGGTGTGGGGTGGAGATACGAGCAGTACTTC.

This chain links TRBV29-1 with TRBJ2-3; 11 positions match TRBD1. Germline lookup yields CDR1 SQVTM and CDR2 ANQGSEA. The trim removed 3 bases at V and 2 bases at J, leaving 19 bases unmatched. The CDR3 is 20 residues long. The CDR3 sequence is CSVDKRGRDRGRPFTDTQYF. CDR3 coding DNA: TGCAGCGTTGATAAACGAGGCCGGGACAGGGGGAGACCTTTCACAGATACGCAGTATTTT.

The V and J genes are TRBV7-9 and TRBJ2-7; D might be TRBD2 (5 bases). The length of the CDR3 is 14 residues. Germline V lookup: CDR1 SEHNR, CDR2 FQNEAQ (reference sequence). V was trimmed by 5 bases and J by 3 bases, leaving 14 bases between them. CDR3 nucleotide sequence: TGTGCCAGCAGCCCCGCGGGCAGGATCTACGAGCAGTACTTC. This translates into CASSPAGRIYEQYF.

The rearrangement links TRBV27 to TRBJ2-3; the match to TRBD2 covers 9 bases. This CDR3 spans 17 amino acids. Germline assignment: CDR1 MNHEY and CDR2 SMNVEV (reference sequence). Trimming took 2 bases from V and 0 from J; bases not matched to a gene: 6. The CDR3: CASSLGSSGRSTDTQYF. In DNA form, the CDR3 reads TGTGCCAGCAGTTTAGGATCGAGCGGGAGGAGCACAGATACGCAGTATTTT.

This clonotype was seen only a few times. CDR3 in amino acids: CASSFQPGQGSYEQYF. CDR3 sequence (DNA): TGTGCCAGCAGTTTCCAACCGGGACAGGGTTCCTACGAGCAGTACTTC. The V gene is TRBV28, the J gene TRBJ2-7, with 9 positions matching TRBD1. This CDR3 is 16 amino acids long. Looked up from germline, CDR1 is MDHEN and CDR2 is SYDVKM. The V segment lost 3 bases and the J segment 1 base; nucleotides outside the gene matches: 7.